The 2 T cell receptor beta chains below were found in one sample sequenced in a study of cytotoxic CD8 clonotypes in ibrutinib-treated CLL. Assay used: immunoSEQ multiplex PCR; TCRdb lists only in-frame clones, some missing. Of fewer than 300,000 clones listed, around 77% are singletons. Sequences were derived from PBMCs, sampled at disease progression, from a patient treated with ibrutinib. These receptors all come from a human donor with chronic lymphocytic leukemia.

The chain joins TRBV7-6 to TRBJ2-3, with TRBD2 identical over 8 bases. Germline V gene data show CDR1 as SGHVS and CDR2 as FNYEAQ. J gave up 2 bases and V 8 bases, and 9 bases lay outside the gene matches. The CDR3 covers 15 residues. Here the CDR3 DNA reads TGTGCCAGCGGGCGGGGGGCCGGGTACACAGATACGCAGTATTTT. Translating it yields CASGRGAGYTDTQYF. Full variable domain (rest looked up from reference TRBV7-6 and TRBJ2-3): GAGVSQSPRYKVTKRGQDVALRCDPISGHVSLYWYRQALGQGPEFLTYFNYEAQQDKSGLPNDRFSAERPEGSISTLTIQRTEQRDSAMYRCASGRGAGYTDTQYFGPGTRLTVL.

CDR3: CASRSGEREAFF. For the CDR3, the DNA is TGTGCCAGCAGGTCTGGGGAAAGGGAAGCTTTCTTT. V usage is TRBV9 and J usage is TRBJ1-1; D unclear. Trimming stripped 5 bases from V and 8 bases from J, with 13 bases between. The germline V gene encodes CDR1 SGDLS and CDR2 YYNGEE. The CDR3 is made up of 12 amino acids.